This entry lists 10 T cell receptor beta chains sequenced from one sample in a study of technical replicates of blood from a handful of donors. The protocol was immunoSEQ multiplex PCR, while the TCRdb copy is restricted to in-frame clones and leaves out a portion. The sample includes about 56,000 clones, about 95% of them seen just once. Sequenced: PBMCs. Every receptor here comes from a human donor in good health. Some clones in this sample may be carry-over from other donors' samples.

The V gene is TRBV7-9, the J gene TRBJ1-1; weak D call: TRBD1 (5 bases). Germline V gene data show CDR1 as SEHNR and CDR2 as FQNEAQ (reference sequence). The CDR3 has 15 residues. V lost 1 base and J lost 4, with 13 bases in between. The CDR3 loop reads CASSLDRGVGTEAFF. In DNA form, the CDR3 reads TGTGCCAGCAGCTTAGACCGGGGGGTTGGCACTGAAGCTTTCTTT.

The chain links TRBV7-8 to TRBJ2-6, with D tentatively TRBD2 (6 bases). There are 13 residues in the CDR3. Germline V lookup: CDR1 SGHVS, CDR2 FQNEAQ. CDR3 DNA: TGTGCTGGAGGGTACTCTGGGGCCAACGTCCTGACTTTC. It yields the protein CAGGYSGANVLTF.

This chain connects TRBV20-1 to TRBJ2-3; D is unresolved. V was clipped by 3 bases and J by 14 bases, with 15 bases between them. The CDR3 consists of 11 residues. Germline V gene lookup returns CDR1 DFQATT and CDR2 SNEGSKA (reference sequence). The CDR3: CSASISLVPYF. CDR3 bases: TGCAGTGCTAGTATTAGCCTGGTCCCGTATTTT.

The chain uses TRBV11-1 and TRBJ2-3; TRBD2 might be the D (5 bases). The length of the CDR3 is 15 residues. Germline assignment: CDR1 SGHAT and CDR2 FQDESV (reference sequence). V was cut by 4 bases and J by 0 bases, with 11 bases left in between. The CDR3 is CASSYGVTSTDTQYF. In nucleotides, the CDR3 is TGTGCCAGCAGCTACGGGGTTACTAGCACAGATACGCAGTATTTT.

CDR3 DNA sequence: TGCGCCAGCAGCCAGCAAGGGACAGGGGGGACGAAACTGTTTTTT. This gives the protein CASSQQGTGGTKLFF. The genes are TRBV4-3 and TRBJ1-4, with TRBD1 matching 11 bases. The CDR3 has 15 residues. CDR1 is LGHNA and CDR2 is YSLEER in the germline V gene. The ends lost 3 bases at V and 11 bases at J; junction bases unmatched: 8.

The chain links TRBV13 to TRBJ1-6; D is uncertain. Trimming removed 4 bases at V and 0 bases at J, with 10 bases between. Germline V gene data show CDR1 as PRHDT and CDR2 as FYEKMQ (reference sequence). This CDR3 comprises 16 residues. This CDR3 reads CASSYRGSSYNSPLHF. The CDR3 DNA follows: TGTGCCAGCAGCTATAGAGGGAGCTCCTATAATTCACCCCTCCACTTT.

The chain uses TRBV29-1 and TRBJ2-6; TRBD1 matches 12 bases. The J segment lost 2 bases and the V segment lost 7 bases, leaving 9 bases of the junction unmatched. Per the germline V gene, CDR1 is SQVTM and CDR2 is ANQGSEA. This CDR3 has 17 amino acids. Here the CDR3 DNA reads TGCAGCGCTGACACCGGGACAGGGGGCCCTGGGGCCAACGTCCTGACTTTC. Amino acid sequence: CSADTGTGGPGANVLTF.

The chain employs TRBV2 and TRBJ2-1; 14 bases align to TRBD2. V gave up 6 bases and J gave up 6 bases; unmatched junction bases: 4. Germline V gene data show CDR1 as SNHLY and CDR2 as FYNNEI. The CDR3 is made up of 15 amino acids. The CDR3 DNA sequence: TGTGCCAGCAGCCCGGGACTAGCGGGGGCCAATGAGCAGTTCTTC. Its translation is CASSPGLAGANEQFF. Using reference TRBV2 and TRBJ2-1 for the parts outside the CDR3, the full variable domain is EPEVTQTPSHQVTQMGQEVILRCVPISNHLYFYWYRQILGQKVEFLVSFYNNEISEKSEIFDDQFSVERPDGSNFTLKIRSTKLEDSAMYFCASSPGLAGANEQFFGPGTRLTVL.

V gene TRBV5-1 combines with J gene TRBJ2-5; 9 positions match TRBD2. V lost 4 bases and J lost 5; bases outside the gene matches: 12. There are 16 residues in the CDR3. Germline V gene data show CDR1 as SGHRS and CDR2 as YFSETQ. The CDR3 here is CASSPRVAGAHETQYF. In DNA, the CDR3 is TGCGCCAGCAGCCCGAGGGTAGCGGGGGCGCACGAGACCCAGTACTTC.

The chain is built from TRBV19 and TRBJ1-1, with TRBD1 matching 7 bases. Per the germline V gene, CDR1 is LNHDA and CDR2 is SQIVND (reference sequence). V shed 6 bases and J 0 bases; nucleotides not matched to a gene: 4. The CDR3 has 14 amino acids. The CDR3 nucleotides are TGTGCCAGTAGCCTGACAGGGCTGAACACTGAAGCTTTCTTT. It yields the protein CASSLTGLNTEAFF.